In this sample, the clone carrying this T cell receptor beta chain turned up many times. Library construction for TCR beta used iRepertoire HTBI primers and Arm-PCR of CDR3 regions. One entry per CDR3 protein, called by TCRdb with MiXCR from the multiplex PCR reads. The table includes 530,000 or so distinct CDR3 sequences, 13% detected once. This entry belongs to a study of regulatory T cells in long-lasting Graves disease. The time point was: newly diagnosed GD, antithyroid drugs for less than 3 months. PBMCs were the source of the RNA used for TCR sequencing. Germline CDR1 is SGHVS and CDR2 is FQNEAQ. V lost 4 bases and J lost 6, with 16 bases in between. The CDR3 is made up of 14 amino acids. These same data were also listed under a study on T cells in Graves' hyperthyroidism and ophthalmopathy. That report notes: TCR CDR3 regions were first amplified by RT-PCR with HTBI primers.

Sequenced here: peripheral blood mononuclear cells (PBMCs), sampled at new diagnosis, from a patient treated with antithyroid drugs. This clonotype was obtained from a man aged 25 to 40 with Graves disease. The rearrangement links TRBV7-8 to TRBJ2-7; TRBD1 is a possible D gene (6 bases). Here the CDR3 DNA reads TGTGCCAGCAGCTCCAGGGGCCAATGGGGCGAGCAGTACTTC. It codes for CASSSRGQWGEQYF. The whole variable domain, remainder taken from reference TRBV7-8 and TRBJ2-7, is GAGVSQSPRYKVAKRGQDVALRCDPISGHVSLFWYQQALGQGPEFLTYFQNEAQLDKSGLPSDRFFAERPEGSVSTLKIQRTQQEDSAVYLCASSSRGQWGEQYFGPGTRLTVT.